Each of the 17 T cell receptor beta chains below was sequenced from the same sample in a study of beta chain features in type 1 diabetes. As every portion of the isolated RNA was reverse transcribed, the sequencing read expressed TCRB transcripts. Profiled with immunoSEQ multiplex PCR; TCRdb holds only in-frame clones, not every one. The repertoire consists of hundreds of thousands of clones, with around an eighth occurring once and the leading ten covering 0.04%. Whole-study results and caveats: When Type 1 diabetes patients were examined, their TCRB CDR3s proved moderately but significantly shorter in all four CD4+ subsets.

Their target antigens are unknown. Sequenced input: naive CD4+ T cells from blood. The receptors here all came from a man between 18 and 29 years old with type 1 diabetes.

This clone was picked up a small number of times. The V and J genes are TRBV29-1 and TRBJ2-1; TRBD1 is a possible D gene (6 bases). The V end was cut by 6 bases, the J end by 4 bases, with 19 bases between. This CDR3 has 15 amino acids. The germline gives CDR1 SQVTM, CDR2 ANQGSEA. As DNA, the CDR3 is TGCAGCGTCTCGAAAGACAGGCGGTATTACAATGAGCAGTTCTTC. Its protein is CSVSKDRRYYNEQFF.

The rearrangement uses TRBV11-2 and TRBJ2-7; 8 nucleotides match TRBD1. The CDR3 has 17 amino acids. Germline assignment: CDR1 SGHAT and CDR2 FQNNGV. J lost 6 bases, V lost 2 bases, and 15 bases had no gene match. The CDR3 sequence: CASSLWGDRRPSAEQYF. DNA of the CDR3: TGTGCCAGCAGCTTATGGGGGGACAGGCGTCCGAGCGCCGAGCAGTACTTC.

V is TRBV7-9 and J is TRBJ1-4; 9 bases map to TRBD1. The CDR3 covers 15 residues. V was clipped by 5 bases and J by 6 bases; unmatched bases: 7. Per the germline V gene, CDR1 is SEHNR and CDR2 is FQNEAQ (reference sequence). This chain's CDR3 is CASSRSRTGDEKLFF. As DNA, the CDR3 is TGTGCCAGCAGCCGATCACGGACAGGGGATGAAAAACTGTTTTTT.

This clone was picked up a small number of times. V is TRBV25-1 and J is TRBJ1-1; D remains unclear. V lost 1 base and J lost 10, with 10 bases in between. The CDR3 runs 12 residues. Germline values: CDR1 MGHDK, CDR2 SYGVNS. The CDR3 here is CASSESESVAFF. The CDR3 DNA is TGTGCCAGCAGTGAATCTGAAAGCGTAGCTTTCTTT.

The chain uses TRBV4-1 and TRBJ1-1; possible D gene TRBD1, 6 bases. This CDR3 comprises 15 residues. Trimming left V 4 bases short and J 1 base short, with 13 bases between. Germline loops: CDR1 MGHRA, CDR2 YSYEKL. The CDR3 is CASSPAGASNTEAFF. DNA for the CDR3: TGCGCCAGCAGCCCAGCAGGGGCGTCGAACACTGAAGCTTTCTTT.

This clone has just a few counts. For the CDR3, the DNA is TGTGCCAGCAGTTCCAACCCCAGGGGTATTAATGAAAAACTGTTTTTT. Protein sequence: CASSSNPRGINEKLFF. The chain joins TRBV6-5 to TRBJ1-4; the D gene is possibly TRBD1 (6 bases). V lost 4 bases to trimming and J lost 4 bases, with 16 bases between them. CDR1 and CDR2 (germline): MNHEY, SVGAGI. This CDR3 spans 16 amino acids.

This clone occurred a few times. The chain links TRBV10-1 to TRBJ2-1; 14 bases map to TRBD2. The CDR3 runs 17 residues. With 5 bases clipped from V and 6 bases from J, the junction kept 9 bases outside the gene matches. The germline CDR1 and CDR2 sequences are WNHNN and SYGVQD (reference sequence). CDR3 loop: CASSYQPGLAGANEQFF. The CDR3 DNA reads as TGCGCCAGCAGTTACCAACCGGGACTAGCGGGAGCCAATGAGCAGTTCTTC.

This sequence joins TRBV5-1 and TRBJ2-1; the D gene is possibly TRBD2 (6 bases). Germline V lookup: CDR1 SGHRS, CDR2 YFSETQ. Trimming shortened V by 4 bases and J by 6 bases, and 17 bases separated the two germline ends. This CDR3 comprises 15 residues. The CDR3, as DNA: TGCGCCAGCAGCAGTACGGGGGAATCGGGCAATGAGCAGTTCTTC. Translating gives CASSSTGESGNEQFF.

Of note for this clone: Germline is not matched at one junction end, which may reflect a read error. The chain uses TRBV5-1 and TRBJ2-7; TRBD1 is a possible D gene (6 bases). This CDR3 has 16 residues. CDR1 is SGHRS and CDR2 is YFSETQ in the germline V gene. The CDR3 is CASSLQTGTPPPPQGF. The CDR3 coding sequence is TGCGCCAGCAGCTTACAGACCGGGACACCGCCACCTCCCCAGGGGTTC.

The CDR3, as DNA: TGCAGCGTCGCACAGTCGTACCAAGAGACCCAGTACTTC. It is translated as CSVAQSYQETQYF. J is TRBJ2-5 and V is TRBV29-1; D gene ambiguous. V was clipped by 6 bases and J by 0 bases, with 11 bases between them. There are 13 residues in the CDR3. CDR1 and CDR2 from the germline V gene are SQVTM and ANQGSEA.

This clone was counted only a few times. The genes are TRBV6-6 and TRBJ2-7; no clear D gene. The CDR3 runs to 13 residues. With 7 bases removed from V and 0 bases from J, the gap between germline ends came to 10 bases. Germline lookup yields CDR1 MNHNY and CDR2 SVGAGI (reference sequence). As DNA, the CDR3 is TGTGCCAGCAAATTCACTGGCTCCTACGAGCAGTACTTC. Amino acids: CASKFTGSYEQYF.

This clone appeared a few times. The J gene is TRBJ1-2, the V gene TRBV2; 9 bases line up with TRBD1. With 6 bases clipped from V and 1 base from J, the junction kept 3 bases outside the gene matches. The CDR3 is 14 residues long. The germline V gene encodes CDR1 SNHLY and CDR2 FYNNEI. CDR3 in DNA: TGTGCCAGCAGAATGACAGGGGGTAACTATGGCTACACCTTC. Protein sequence: CASRMTGGNYGYTF.

Only a few counts were recorded for this clone. V gene TRBV9 combines with J gene TRBJ2-7; 8 bases fit TRBD2. CDR1 is SGDLS and CDR2 is YYNGEE in the germline V gene. V trimming: 2 bases; J trimming: 0 bases; junction bases outside the gene matches: 4. CDR3 length equals 15 residues. CDR3 region: CASSVSGDTSYEQYF. CDR3 DNA: TGTGCCAGCAGCGTTAGCGGGGACACCTCCTACGAGCAGTACTTC.

The V and J genes are TRBV5-6 and TRBJ2-1, with D uncertain. In germline, CDR1 is SGHDT, CDR2 YYEEEE. The V and J ends lost 4 bases and 3 bases respectively, with 11 bases between them. This CDR3 spans 14 amino acids. For the CDR3, the DNA is TGTGCCAGCAGCCGTTTCTCTTACTACAATGAGCAGTTCTTC. It specifies CASSRFSYYNEQFF.

This clone came up a few times. The V and J genes are TRBV30 and TRBJ2-2, with 7 bases aligning to TRBD2. V shed 0 bases and J 16 bases; nucleotides not matched to a gene: 11. Per the germline V gene, CDR1 is GTSNPN and CDR2 is SVGIG (reference sequence). The CDR3 is 13 amino acids. This CDR3 is CAWSVRNGDYEFF. In DNA, the CDR3 is TGTGCCTGGAGTGTAAGGAATGGGGACTACGAGTTTTTT.

CDR3 residues: CASSVQVTLNTEAFF. CDR3 bases: TGTGCCAGCAGTGTACAGGTTACCCTGAACACTGAAGCTTTCTTT. V is TRBV6-1 and J is TRBJ1-1; D perhaps matches TRBD1 (5 bases). Trimming took off 4 bases at V and 0 bases at J, with 12 bases between the two ends. CDR1 MNHNS and CDR2 SASEGT come from the germline V gene. There are 15 residues in the CDR3.

This clone showed up just a few times. The chain employs TRBV7-9 and TRBJ1-2; D unresolved. This CDR3 contains 11 residues. The V gene lost 4 bases and the J gene lost 4 bases, with 4 bases spanning the gap. CDR1 and CDR2 (germline): SEHNR, FQNEAQ (reference sequence). CDR3 bases: TGTGCCAGCAGCTCCCTCTATGGCTACACCTTC. Translating gives CASSSLYGYTF.